These 18 T cell receptor beta chains were sequenced from one sample in a study of blood T cell repertoires in COVID-19. This table comes from immunoSEQ multiplex PCR, and its TCRdb copy is limited to in-frame clones, with some not included. The sample has about 210,000 clones, approximately 89% seen once. The specimen was peripheral blood. Source of these receptors: a woman aged 40-49 years with acute or convalescent COVID-19.

For the CDR3, the DNA is TGTGCCAGCAGCTCCAGACCTCAGGTCTACGAGCAGTACGTC. It yields the protein CASSSRPQVYEQYV. The rearrangement joins TRBV9 to TRBJ2-7; D is unresolved. Trimming shortened V by 4 bases and J by 3 bases, and 14 bases separated the two germline ends. CDR3 size: 14 residues. Germline CDR1 and CDR2: SGDLS and YYNGEE.

The chain joins TRBV19 to TRBJ2-7, with 8 positions matching TRBD1. CDR3 length equals 13 residues. Germline CDR1 reads LNHDA; CDR2 reads SQIVND (reference sequence). V lost 5 bases to trimming and J lost 2 bases; unmatched junction nucleotides: 2. The CDR3 sequence: CASSAGGPYEQYV. The CDR3 bases are TGTGCCAGTAGTGCAGGGGGCCCCTACGAGCAGTACGTC.

V and J are TRBV29-1 and TRBJ2-1; 9 bases agree with TRBD1. Germline CDR1 reads SQVTM; CDR2 reads ANQGSEA. Losses at the gene ends were 6 bases for V and 1 base for J; bases not matched to a gene: 1. The CDR3 length is 13 residues. Here the CDR3 reads CSVGTGSYNEQFF. The CDR3 region has the DNA TGCAGCGTCGGGACAGGGTCCTACAATGAGCAGTTCTTC.

This clone was counted only a few times. The chain couples TRBV7-2 to TRBJ1-1; D gene ambiguous. V gave up 5 bases and J gave up 6 bases, with 16 bases separating them. CDR1 and CDR2 (germline): SGHTA, FQGNSA. The CDR3 totals 14 residues. As DNA, the CDR3 is TGTGCCAGCAGCCCCCCAATGCACAATGCTGAAGCTTTCTTT. This sequence encodes CASSPPMHNAEAFF.

The V gene is TRBV9, the J gene TRBJ2-5, with D tentatively TRBD1 (6 bases). The germline gives CDR1 SGDLS, CDR2 YYNGEE. The CDR3 consists of 16 residues. Trimming cost V 0 bases and J 4 bases, with 16 bases left between them. The CDR3, as DNA: TGTGCCAGCAGCGTAGAGCACAAGGGGGTGGGAGAGACCCAGTACTTC. It codes for CASSVEHKGVGETQYF. The full variable domain, completed using reference TRBV9 and TRBJ2-5, is DSGVTQTPKHLITATGQRVTLRCSPRSGDLSVYWYQQSLDQGLQFLIQYYNGEERAKGNILERFSAQQFPDLHSELNLSSLELGDSALYFCASSVEHKGVGETQYFGPGTRLLVL.

The gene calls are TRBV5-1 and TRBJ1-1; 7 bases fit TRBD1. Germline V CDR1 and CDR2: SGHRS, YFSETQ. V lost 0 bases, J lost 6 bases, and 8 bases stayed unmatched. This CDR3 comprises 15 residues. CDR3 nucleotides: TGCGCCAGCAGCTTGGAGTGGACAGGAAAGGCTGAAGCTTTCTTT. Protein: CASSLEWTGKAEAFF.

The J gene is TRBJ1-1, the V gene TRBV6-1, with TRBD1 identical over 10 bases. The CDR3 contains 16 residues. V lost 0 bases, J lost 5 bases, and 6 bases stayed unmatched. The germline V gene encodes CDR1 MNHNS and CDR2 SASEGT. Here the CDR3 reads CASSEAPGQGRTEAFF. The CDR3 DNA is TGTGCCAGCAGTGAAGCGCCGGGACAGGGGAGGACTGAAGCTTTCTTT.

This clone was seen at least ten times. The J gene is TRBJ2-2, the V gene TRBV7-9; 9 bases match TRBD1. This CDR3 has 16 amino acids. V was clipped by 5 bases and J by 0 bases; unmatched bases: 4. Per the germline V gene, CDR1 is SEHNR and CDR2 is FQNEAQ (reference sequence). CDR3 loop: CASSIRQGANTGELFF. The CDR3 DNA reads TGTGCCAGCAGCATCCGACAGGGGGCGAACACCGGGGAGCTGTTTTTT.

V is TRBV5-4 and J is TRBJ2-7, with unresolved D. V was clipped by 0 bases and J by 5 bases, with 6 bases between them. Germline lookup yields CDR1 SGHNT and CDR2 YYREEE (reference sequence). The CDR3 consists of 12 residues. Here the CDR3 DNA reads TGTGCCAGCAGCTTGGGCAGAAACGAGCAGTACGTC. This codes for CASSLGRNEQYV.

The chain couples TRBV11-2 to TRBJ1-5; maybe TRBD1 (5 bases). With 1 base removed from V and 7 bases from J, the gap between germline ends came to 17 bases. There are 16 residues in the CDR3. From germline, CDR1 is SGHAT and CDR2 FQNNGV. The CDR3: CASSLGRGGAGQPQHF. The CDR3 DNA reads as TGTGCCAGCAGCTTAGGGCGGGGGGGTGCAGGACAGCCCCAGCATTTT.

J is TRBJ1-3 and V is TRBV12-3 or TRBV12-4, with D tentatively TRBD1 (6 bases). The CDR3 is 13 amino acids. V shed 5 bases and J shed 4 bases, with 9 bases lying between them. The CDR3 DNA is TGTGCCAGCAGTCCCAGGGGAGGAAACACCATATATTTT. It specifies CASSPRGGNTIYF.

A few counts support this clone. The chain combines TRBV5-1 with TRBJ1-1; D is undetermined. The CDR3 sequence is 15 residues long. CDR1 SGHRS and CDR2 YFSETQ come from the germline V gene. V was clipped by 0 bases and J by 0 bases, with 9 bases between them. CDR3 nucleotide sequence: TGCGCCAGCAGCTTGGCCCCAGGTATGAACACTGAAGCTTTCTTT. This encodes CASSLAPGMNTEAFF.

The chain has TRBV19 and TRBJ1-2; D is ambiguous. Trimming removed 3 bases from V and 5 bases from J, with 10 bases in between. Germline CDR1 reads LNHDA; CDR2 reads SQIVND (reference sequence). There are 13 residues in the CDR3. The CDR3 reads CASSIGVKYGYTF. Written as DNA, the CDR3 is TGTGCCAGTAGTATCGGTGTGAAATATGGCTACACCTTC.

The J gene is TRBJ1-4, the V gene TRBV29-1; the match to TRBD1 covers 8 bases. J was trimmed by 8 bases and V by 7 bases; bases with no gene match: 9. The CDR3 is 13 amino acids. CDR1 SQVTM and CDR2 ANQGSEA come from the germline V gene. The CDR3 region has the DNA TGCAGCGCCCGTGGGACAGGCAGCGAAAAACTGTTTTTT. It is translated as CSARGTGSEKLFF.

The V and J genes are TRBV3-1 (or the pseudogene TRBV3-2) and TRBJ2-3; possible D gene TRBD1, 5 bases. Germline V lookup: CDR1 LGHDT, CDR2 YNNKEL (reference sequence). V was trimmed by 1 base and J by 2 bases, leaving 22 bases between them. The length of the CDR3 is 19 residues. The CDR3 is CASSQARYLGQGDTDTQYF. CDR3 nucleotide sequence: TGTGCCAGCAGCCAAGCCCGTTATCTGGGCCAAGGGGACACAGATACGCAGTATTTT.

The chain couples TRBV7-9 to TRBJ1-6, with a weak D call TRBD1 (6 bases). The CDR3 covers 14 residues. V was cut by 6 bases and J by 9 bases, with 15 bases left in between. Germline assignment: CDR1 SEHNR and CDR2 FQNEAQ (reference sequence). The CDR3 is CASRPGHRVSPLHF. The CDR3 nucleotides read TGTGCCAGCAGGCCGGGACACCGAGTTTCACCCCTCCACTTT.

This clone was seen a handful of times. The chain is built from TRBV5-4 and TRBJ2-7, with 7 bases identical to TRBD1. Germline CDR1 SGHNT, CDR2 YYREEE (reference sequence). The CDR3 has 16 amino acids. The junction had 10 bases not matched to a gene; V was cut back by 4 bases and J by 0 bases. CDR3 bases: TGTGCCAGCAGCCTTGTATCAGGGGGATACTCCTACGAGCAGTACGTC. This translates into CASSLVSGGYSYEQYV.

The chain carries TRBV5-1 and TRBJ2-1; possibly TRBD1 for D (6 bases). V lost 0 bases to trimming and J lost 7 bases, with 11 bases between them. The CDR3 consists of 14 residues. The germline V gene has CDR1 SGHRS and CDR2 YFSETQ. The CDR3 is CASSLAGQRNEQFF. In nucleotides, the CDR3 is TGCGCCAGCAGCTTGGCAGGACAGAGGAATGAGCAGTTCTTC.